This T cell receptor (beta chain) came from a study of blood T cell repertoires in COVID-19 (dated by TCRdb to the early 2020s). Some background on the complete study: Samples from collaborators originated in the United States, Italy and Spain and spanned both the acute and convalescent phases of COVID-19. The repertoires were made available in a free public database intended to serve as a resource for research on the immune response to SARS-CoV-2. HLA class I and class II types, where available, came from metadata supplied by the sample provider rather than from assay-based typing. Subjects who had been exposed to COVID-19, were actively infected with it, or had recovered from it provided the deeply sampled blood TCRbeta repertoires that made up the dataset. The prospective study material was composed of cDNA or gDNA derived from T cells, B-cell-depleted T cells, or PBMCs. Sample metadata almost always included a de-identified subject ID, COVID-19 status, age in years and sex. The samples were drawn from two sources: the first 160 participants of the ongoing ImmuneRACE study, and 950 to 1,500 subjects contributed by 6 global collaborators.

Summary of the overall study and its limitations: Clinical and demographic metadata were provided uncurated, with the amount varying by source and participant.

TCRbeta CDR3 regions were amplified from genomic DNA using the immunoSEQ Assay, a bias-controlled multiplex PCR. In the authors' own workflow: Nucleated cell counts per sample were estimated from amplification of reference gene primers within the assay. Sequence reads were collapsed and filtered to measure the absolute abundance of every unique TCRbeta CDR3 rearrangement. Productive Simpson clonality was computed per sample as the square root of Simpson's diversity index over productive rearrangements. TCRdb holds this immuneACCESS table with in-frame rearrangements only. Some clones are missing; in checked studies, unresolved V genes explain under half, and the rest has no known cause. That table gives V, J and clone size, and the DNA gave D and trimming. The sample table shows some 88,000 clones, and about 83% are seen once. The ten largest account for more than 12% of the sample. Concerning this clone: Its cognate antigen has yet to be identified. Base quality data are lacking; no much larger clone is found one base away.

The CDR3 has 13 amino acids, counting the end cysteine and phenylalanine. The read is trimmed to its CDR3 DNA, 39 bases read in frame from base 1. The germline V gene supplies CDR1 SNHLY and CDR2 FYNNEI. V is clipped by 6 bases and J by 1 base, and the sequence between their germline boundaries is 7 bases long. Collaborating institutions collected whole blood in K2EDTA tubes following their own protocols. For TCRbeta analysis, collaborator samples were shipped as frozen whole blood, as isolated PBMCs, or as DNA extracted from either sample type. The receptor was derived from a woman between 70 and 85 years old with acute or convalescent COVID-19. The sequencing input was peripheral blood. The chain joins TRBV2 to TRBJ2-4; tentative D gene TRBD1, with 5 bases matching. The CDR3: CASSRVAKNIQYF. The DNA sequence reads TGTGCCAGCAGCAGGGTTGCCAAAAACATTCAGTACTTC.